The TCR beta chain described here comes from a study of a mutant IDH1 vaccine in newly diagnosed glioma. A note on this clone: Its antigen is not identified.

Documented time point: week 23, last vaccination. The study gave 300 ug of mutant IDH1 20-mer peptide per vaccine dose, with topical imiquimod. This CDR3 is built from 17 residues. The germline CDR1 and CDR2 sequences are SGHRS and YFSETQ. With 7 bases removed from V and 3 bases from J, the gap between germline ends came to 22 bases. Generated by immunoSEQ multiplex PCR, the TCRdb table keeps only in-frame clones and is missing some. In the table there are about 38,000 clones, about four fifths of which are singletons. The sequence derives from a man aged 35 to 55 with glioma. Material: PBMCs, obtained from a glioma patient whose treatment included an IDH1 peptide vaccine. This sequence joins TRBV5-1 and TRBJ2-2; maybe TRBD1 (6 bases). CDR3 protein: CASLGHVEGVDTGELFF. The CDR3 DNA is TGCGCCAGCCTGGGGCACGTCGAGGGGGTCGACACCGGGGAGCTGTTTTTT.